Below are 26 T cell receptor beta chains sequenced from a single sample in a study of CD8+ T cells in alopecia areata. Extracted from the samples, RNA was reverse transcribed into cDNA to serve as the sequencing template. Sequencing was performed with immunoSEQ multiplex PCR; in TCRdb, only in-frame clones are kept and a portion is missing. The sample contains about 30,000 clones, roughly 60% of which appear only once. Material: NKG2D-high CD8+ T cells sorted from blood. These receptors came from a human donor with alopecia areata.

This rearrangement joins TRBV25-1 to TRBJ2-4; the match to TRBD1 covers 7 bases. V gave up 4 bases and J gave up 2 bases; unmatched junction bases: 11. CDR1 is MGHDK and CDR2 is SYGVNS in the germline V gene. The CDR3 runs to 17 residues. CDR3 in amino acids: CASSGSRQGFPKNIQYF. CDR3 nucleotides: TGTGCCAGCAGTGGTTCCAGACAGGGTTTTCCCAAAAACATTCAGTACTTC.

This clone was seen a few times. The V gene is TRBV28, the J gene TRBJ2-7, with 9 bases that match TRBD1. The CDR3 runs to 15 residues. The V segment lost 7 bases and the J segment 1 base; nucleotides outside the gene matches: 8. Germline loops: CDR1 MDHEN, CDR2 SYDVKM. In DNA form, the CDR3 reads TGTGCCAGCACCGAAGGGGGACAGGGATCCTACGAGCAGTACTTC. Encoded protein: CASTEGGQGSYEQYF.

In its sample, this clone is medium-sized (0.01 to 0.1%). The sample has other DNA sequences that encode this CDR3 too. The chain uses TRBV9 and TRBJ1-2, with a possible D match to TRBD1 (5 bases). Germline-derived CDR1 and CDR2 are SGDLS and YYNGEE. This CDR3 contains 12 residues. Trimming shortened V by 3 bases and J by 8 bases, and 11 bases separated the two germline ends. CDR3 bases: TGTGCCAGCAGCGGGCAGGGTAACGGCTACACCTTC. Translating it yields CASSGQGNGYTF.

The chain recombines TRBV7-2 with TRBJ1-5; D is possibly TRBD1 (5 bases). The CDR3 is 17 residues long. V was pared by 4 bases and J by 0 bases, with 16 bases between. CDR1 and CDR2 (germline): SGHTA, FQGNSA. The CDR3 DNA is TGTGCCAGCAGCTCTTTAGGTACAGGTTTTAGCAATCAGCCCCAGCATTTT. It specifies CASSSLGTGFSNQPQHF. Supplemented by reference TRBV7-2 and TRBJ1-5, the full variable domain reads GAGVSQSPSNKVTEKGKDVELRCDPISGHTALYWYRQSLGQGLEFLIYFQGNSAPDKSGLPSDRFSAERTGGSVSTLTIQRTQQEDSAVYLCASSSLGTGFSNQPQHFGDGTRLSIL.

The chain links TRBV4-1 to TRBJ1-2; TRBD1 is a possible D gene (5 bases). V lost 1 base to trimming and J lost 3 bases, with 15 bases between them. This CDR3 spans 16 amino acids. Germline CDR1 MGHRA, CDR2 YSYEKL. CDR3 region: CASSQVAQGSHYGYTF. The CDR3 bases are TGCGCCAGCAGCCAAGTTGCGCAGGGCTCCCACTATGGCTACACCTTC.

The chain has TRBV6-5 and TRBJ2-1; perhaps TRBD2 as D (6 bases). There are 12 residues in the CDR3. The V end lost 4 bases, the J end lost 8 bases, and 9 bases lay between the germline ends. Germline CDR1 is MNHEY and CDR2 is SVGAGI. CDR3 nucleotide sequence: TGTGCCAGCAGTTCCCCGGGGGATGAGCAGTTCTTC. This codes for CASSSPGDEQFF.

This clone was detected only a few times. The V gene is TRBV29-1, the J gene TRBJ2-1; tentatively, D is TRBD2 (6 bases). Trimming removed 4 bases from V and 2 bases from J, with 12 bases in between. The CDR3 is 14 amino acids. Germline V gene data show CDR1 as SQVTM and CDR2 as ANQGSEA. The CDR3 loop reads CSVVLAVPYNEQFF. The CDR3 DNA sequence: TGCAGCGTTGTATTAGCGGTCCCCTACAATGAGCAGTTCTTC.

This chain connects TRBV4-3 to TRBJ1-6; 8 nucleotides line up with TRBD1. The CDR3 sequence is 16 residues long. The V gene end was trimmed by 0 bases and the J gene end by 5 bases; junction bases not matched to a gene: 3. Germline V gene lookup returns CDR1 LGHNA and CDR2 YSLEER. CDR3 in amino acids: CASSQDWGQDNSPLHF. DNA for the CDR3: TGCGCCAGCAGCCAAGATTGGGGACAGGATAATTCACCCCTCCACTTT.

CDR3 residues: CASSFASGAKNIQYF. In DNA, the CDR3 is TGTGCCAGCAGCTTTGCTAGCGGGGCCAAAAACATTCAGTACTTC. This chain links TRBV5-6 with TRBJ2-4; TRBD2 matches at 8 bases. J was trimmed by 1 base and V by 2 bases; bases with no gene match: 2. CDR1 is SGHDT, CDR2 YYEEEE, per germline. The length of the CDR3 is 15 residues.

The CDR3 sequence is CASSLLAGGAGELFF. The DNA for the CDR3 is TGTGCCAGCAGTTTATTAGCGGGGGGAGCCGGGGAGCTGTTTTTT. This chain joins TRBV27 and TRBJ2-2; 10 bases agree with TRBD2. Trimming removed 1 base from V and 6 bases from J; junction bases left unmatched: 2. Germline CDR1 reads MNHEY; CDR2 reads SMNVEV (reference sequence). The CDR3 covers 15 residues.

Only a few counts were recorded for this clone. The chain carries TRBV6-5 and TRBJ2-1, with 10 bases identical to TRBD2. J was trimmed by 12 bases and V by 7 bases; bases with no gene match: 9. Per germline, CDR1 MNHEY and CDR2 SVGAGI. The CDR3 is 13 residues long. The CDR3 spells CASTLLAGGPQFF. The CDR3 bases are TGTGCCAGCACCCTATTAGCGGGAGGTCCGCAGTTCTTC.

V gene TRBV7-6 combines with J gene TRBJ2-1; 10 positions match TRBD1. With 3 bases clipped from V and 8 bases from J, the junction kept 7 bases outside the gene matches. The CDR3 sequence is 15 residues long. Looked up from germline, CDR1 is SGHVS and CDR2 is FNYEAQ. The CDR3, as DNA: TGTGCCAGCAGCTTCAGGACAGGGGGGTTCGATGAGCAGTTCTTC. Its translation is CASSFRTGGFDEQFF.

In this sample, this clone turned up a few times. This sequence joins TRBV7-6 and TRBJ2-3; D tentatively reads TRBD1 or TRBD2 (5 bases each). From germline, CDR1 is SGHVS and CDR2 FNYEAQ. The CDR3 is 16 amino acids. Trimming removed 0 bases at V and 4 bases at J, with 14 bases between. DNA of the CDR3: TGTGCCAGCAGCTTAGCGGTGCCGGGGACCTCAGATACGCAGTATTTT. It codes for CASSLAVPGTSDTQYF.

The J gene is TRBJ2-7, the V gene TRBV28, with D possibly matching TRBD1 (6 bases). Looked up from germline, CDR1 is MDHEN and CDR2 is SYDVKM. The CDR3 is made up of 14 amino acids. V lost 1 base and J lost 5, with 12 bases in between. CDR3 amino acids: CASSLSQGGDEQYF. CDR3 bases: TGTGCCAGCAGTTTATCACAGGGCGGCGACGAGCAGTACTTC.

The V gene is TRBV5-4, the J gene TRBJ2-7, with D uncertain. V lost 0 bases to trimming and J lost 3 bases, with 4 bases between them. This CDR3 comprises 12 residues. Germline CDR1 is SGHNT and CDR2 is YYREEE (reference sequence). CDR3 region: CASSLDDYEQYF. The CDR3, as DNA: TGTGCCAGCAGCTTGGACGACTACGAGCAGTACTTC.

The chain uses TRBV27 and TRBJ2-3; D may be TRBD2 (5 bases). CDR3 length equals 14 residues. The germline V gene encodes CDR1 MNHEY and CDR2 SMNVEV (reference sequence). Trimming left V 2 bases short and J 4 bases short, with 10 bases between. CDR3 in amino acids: CASSLGLKSDTQYF. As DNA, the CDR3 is TGTGCCAGCAGTTTAGGACTGAAATCAGATACGCAGTATTTT.

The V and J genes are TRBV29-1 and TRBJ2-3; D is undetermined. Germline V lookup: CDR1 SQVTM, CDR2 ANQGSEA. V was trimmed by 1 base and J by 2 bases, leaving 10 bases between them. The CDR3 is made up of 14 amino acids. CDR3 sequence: CSVEGGRNTDTQYF. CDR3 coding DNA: TGCAGCGTTGAAGGTGGCAGGAACACAGATACGCAGTATTTT.

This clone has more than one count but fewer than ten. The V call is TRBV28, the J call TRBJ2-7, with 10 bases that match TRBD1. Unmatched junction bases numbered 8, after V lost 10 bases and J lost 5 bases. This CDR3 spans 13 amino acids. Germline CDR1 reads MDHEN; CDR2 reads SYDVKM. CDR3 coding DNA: TGTGCCACCACCCGGGACAGGGGCAACGAGCAGTACTTC. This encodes CATTRDRGNEQYF.

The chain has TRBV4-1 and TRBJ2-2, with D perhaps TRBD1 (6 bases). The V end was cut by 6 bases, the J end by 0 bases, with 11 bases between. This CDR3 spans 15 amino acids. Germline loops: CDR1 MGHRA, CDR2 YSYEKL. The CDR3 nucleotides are TGCGCCAGCAGTTGGGACACCACGAACACCGGGGAGCTGTTTTTT. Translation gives CASSWDTTNTGELFF.

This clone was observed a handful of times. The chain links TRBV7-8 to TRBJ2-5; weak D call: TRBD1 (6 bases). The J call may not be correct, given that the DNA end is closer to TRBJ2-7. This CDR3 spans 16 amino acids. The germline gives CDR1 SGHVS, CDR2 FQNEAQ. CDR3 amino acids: CASSTRGSSPSYEQYF. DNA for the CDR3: TGTGCCAGCAGCACTAGGGGGAGTAGCCCGAGTTACGAGCAGTACTTC.

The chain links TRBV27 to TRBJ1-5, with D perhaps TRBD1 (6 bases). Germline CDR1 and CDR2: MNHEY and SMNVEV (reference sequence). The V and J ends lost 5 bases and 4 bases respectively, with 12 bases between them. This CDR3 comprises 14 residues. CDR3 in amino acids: CASSPGTINQPQHF. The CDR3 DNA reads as TGTGCCAGCAGTCCCGGGACAATTAATCAGCCCCAGCATTTT.

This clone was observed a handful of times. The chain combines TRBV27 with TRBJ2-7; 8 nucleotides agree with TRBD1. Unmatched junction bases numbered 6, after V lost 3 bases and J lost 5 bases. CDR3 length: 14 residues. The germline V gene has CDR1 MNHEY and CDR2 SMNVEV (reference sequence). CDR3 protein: CASSFNRGVDEQYF. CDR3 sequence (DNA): TGTGCCAGCAGTTTCAACAGGGGGGTGGACGAGCAGTACTTC.

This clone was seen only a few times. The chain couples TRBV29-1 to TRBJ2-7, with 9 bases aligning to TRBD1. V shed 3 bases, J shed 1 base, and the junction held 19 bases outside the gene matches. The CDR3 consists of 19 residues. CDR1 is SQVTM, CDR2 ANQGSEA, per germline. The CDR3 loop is CSVETPGTGNPKLSYEQYF. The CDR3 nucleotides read TGCAGCGTTGAGACCCCCGGGACAGGGAATCCCAAACTTTCCTACGAGCAGTACTTC.

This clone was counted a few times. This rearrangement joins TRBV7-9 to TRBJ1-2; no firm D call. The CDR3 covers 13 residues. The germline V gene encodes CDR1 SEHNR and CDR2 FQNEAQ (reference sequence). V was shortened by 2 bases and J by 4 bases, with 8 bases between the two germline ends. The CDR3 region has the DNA TGTGCCAGCAGCTTATCGGAATCCTATGGCTACACCTTC. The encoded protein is CASSLSESYGYTF.

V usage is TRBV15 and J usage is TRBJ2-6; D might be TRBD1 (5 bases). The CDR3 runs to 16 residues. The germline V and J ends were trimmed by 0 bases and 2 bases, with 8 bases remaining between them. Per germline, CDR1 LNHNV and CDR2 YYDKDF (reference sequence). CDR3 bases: TGTGCCACCAGCAGAGATTTCAGGGCTGGGGCCAACGTCCTGACTTTC. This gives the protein CATSRDFRAGANVLTF.

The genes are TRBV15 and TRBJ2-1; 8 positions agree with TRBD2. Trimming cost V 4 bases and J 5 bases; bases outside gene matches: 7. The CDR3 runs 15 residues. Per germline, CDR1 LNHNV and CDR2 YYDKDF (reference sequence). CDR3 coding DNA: TGTGCCACCAGCAATCGGGGGGGCCTCGACAATGAGCAGTTCTTC. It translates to CATSNRGGLDNEQFF.